These 18 T cell receptor beta chains originate from one sample sequenced in a study of CD8 T cells in ankylosing spondylitis. A single record per CDR3 protein comes from TCRdb applying MiXCR to the 5' RACE reads. The sample shows under 85,000 distinct CDR3 sequences, approximately 5.3% of them seen only once. The source material was blood, either unsorted or a sorted T cell fraction (not recorded which). The origin of the receptors is a male donor with ankylosing spondylitis or in good health (not recorded which).

This clonotype was detected many times. The V and J genes are TRBV12-3 or TRBV12-4 and TRBJ2-3; 7 nucleotides align to TRBD1. This CDR3 has 14 residues. V shed 1 base, J shed 6 bases, and the junction held 4 bases outside the gene matches. The CDR3 loop is CASSLGTGFDTQYF. CDR3 sequence (DNA): TGTGCCAGCAGTTTAGGGACAGGTTTCGATACGCAGTATTTT.

In this sample, this clonotype turned up many times. The V gene is TRBV5-1, the J gene TRBJ1-2; maybe TRBD1 (6 bases). CDR3 length equals 15 residues. Germline V lookup: CDR1 SGHRS, CDR2 YFSETQ. V was trimmed by 1 base and J by 3 bases, leaving 13 bases between them. CDR3 sequence: CASSLSGQLYYGYTF. In nucleotides, the CDR3 is TGCGCCAGCAGCTTGAGCGGACAGCTATACTATGGCTACACCTTC.

This clonotype was seen ten or more times. This chain links TRBV7-3 with TRBJ2-1, with 8 bases matching TRBD1. The CDR3 is 14 amino acids. CDR1 is SGHTA and CDR2 is FQGTGA in the germline V gene. Trimming removed 5 bases from V and 14 bases from J; junction bases left unmatched: 14. The CDR3, as DNA: TGTGCCAGCAGCCCCAGCCAGGGGGCGAAGGAAAAGTTCTTC. Protein: CASSPSQGAKEKFF.

The table lists this clonotype with many counts. CDR3 in amino acids: CASSQSTFGVNQPQHF. In DNA, the CDR3 is TGTGCCAGCAGCCAATCAACTTTCGGGGTGAATCAGCCCCAGCATTTT. The V call is TRBV16, the J call TRBJ1-5; D unresolved. V was cut by 0 bases and J by 4 bases, with 13 bases left in between. Germline V gives CDR1 KGHSY, CDR2 FQNENV. This CDR3 has 16 amino acids.

This clonotype was found once. A read error may explain this, as a much larger clone is one base away. The chain's CDR3 is CASSLEGGVAFF. The CDR3 DNA sequence: TGCGCCAGCAGCTTGGAAGGGGGGGTGGCTTTCTTT. The chain joins TRBV5-1 to TRBJ1-1; maybe TRBD1 (6 bases). In germline, CDR1 is SGHRS, CDR2 YFSETQ. V was shortened by 0 bases and J by 11 bases, with 11 bases between the two germline ends. The CDR3 covers 12 residues.

This clonotype showed up many times. This chain connects TRBV12-3 or TRBV12-4 to TRBJ2-1, with D perhaps matching TRBD2 (5 bases). The CDR3 totals 14 residues. V was cut by 3 bases and J by 13 bases, with 19 bases left in between. The CDR3 is CASSLAPTTGIQFF. The DNA for the CDR3 is TGTGCCAGCAGTTTGGCCCCAACAACCGGGATACAGTTCTTC.

This clonotype was detected many times. The chain links TRBV7-2 to TRBJ2-2, with D hard to call. Germline V gene lookup returns CDR1 SGHTA and CDR2 FQGNSA. V shed 0 bases and J shed 2 bases, with 7 bases lying between them. This CDR3 has 15 residues. CDR3: CASSLAPVNTGELFF. The CDR3 DNA is TGTGCCAGCAGCTTAGCGCCTGTAAACACCGGGGAGCTGTTTTTT.

This clonotype was detected many times. The CDR3 here is CASSEQGGPKNIQYF. CDR3 bases: TGTGCCAGCAGTGAACAAGGGGGGCCCAAAAACATTCAGTACTTC. This chain links TRBV25-1 with TRBJ2-4; D possibly uses TRBD1 or TRBD2 (6 bases each). CDR1 and CDR2 (germline): MGHDK, SYGVNS. CDR3 length: 15 residues. V lost 2 bases, J lost 2 bases, and 10 bases lay in between. The variable domain in full, completed from reference TRBV25-1 and TRBJ2-4, reads EADIYQTPRYLVIGTGKKITLECSQTMGHDKMYWYQQDPGMELHLIHYSYGVNSTEKGDLSSESTVSRIRTEHFPLTLESARPSHTSQYLCASSEQGGPKNIQYFGAGTRLSVL.

This clonotype showed up many times. The chain uses TRBV7-2 and TRBJ2-3; D gene ambiguous. V was trimmed by 3 bases and J by 2 bases, leaving 12 bases between them. CDR3 length: 15 amino acids. Looked up from germline, CDR1 is SGHTA and CDR2 is FQGNSA. CDR3 region: CASSFPTEVTDTQYF. As DNA, the CDR3 is TGTGCCAGCAGCTTCCCCACGGAAGTCACAGATACGCAGTATTTT.

There are many counts of this clonotype. J is TRBJ2-7 and V is TRBV20-1, with 10 bases fitting TRBD1. The J segment lost 7 bases and the V segment lost 4 bases, leaving 13 bases of the junction unmatched. The CDR3 has 15 amino acids. Germline V gene sequence: CDR1 DFQATT, CDR2 SNEGSKA (reference sequence). CDR3 in DNA: TGCAGTGCTAATGTGGGGACAGGGGCAAGTGAGGAGCAGTACTTC. Amino acid sequence: CSANVGTGASEEQYF.

This clonotype showed up many times. The chain is built from TRBV5-1 and TRBJ2-3; D perhaps matches TRBD2 (7 bases). Trimming took 2 bases from V and 2 from J, leaving 15 bases between them. Germline-derived CDR1 and CDR2 are SGHRS and YFSETQ. There are 16 residues in the CDR3. The CDR3: CASSLVAGATTDTQYF. The CDR3 DNA reads as TGCGCCAGCAGCTTAGTTGCGGGGGCCACCACAGATACGCAGTATTTT.

This clonotype was detected ten times or more. This chain joins TRBV5-1 and TRBJ2-7, with a tentative D call TRBD2 (7 bases). This CDR3 is built from 15 residues. Germline CDR1 and CDR2: SGHRS and YFSETQ. Trimming cost V 0 bases and J 7 bases, with 17 bases left between them. The CDR3 is CASSLAEGGPFEQYF. CDR3 DNA: TGCGCCAGCAGCTTGGCCGAGGGGGGGCCGTTTGAGCAGTACTTC.

This clonotype showed up many times. The V call is TRBV20-1, the J call TRBJ2-1; TRBD2 matches 8 bases. The junction had 5 bases not matched to a gene; V was cut back by 5 bases and J by 5 bases. The CDR3 totals 13 residues. The germline V gene encodes CDR1 DFQATT and CDR2 SNEGSKA (reference sequence). The CDR3 sequence is CSALTSEDNEQFF. Written as DNA, the CDR3 is TGCAGTGCTTTGACTAGCGAGGACAATGAGCAGTTCTTC.

This clonotype was picked up many times. The V and J genes are TRBV5-1 and TRBJ2-3; D possibly matches TRBD1 or TRBD2 (5 bases each). Germline CDR1 is SGHRS and CDR2 is YFSETQ. Trimming cost V 4 bases and J 2 bases, with 17 bases left between them. The CDR3 runs to 16 residues. The chain's CDR3 is CASSPQGWGSTDTQYF. Written as DNA, the CDR3 is TGCGCCAGCAGCCCGCAGGGTTGGGGGTCCACAGATACGCAGTATTTT.

This clonotype was observed many times. The chain couples TRBV5-1 to TRBJ2-7; D not resolved. With 0 bases removed from V and 5 bases from J, the gap between germline ends came to 15 bases. The germline V gene has CDR1 SGHRS and CDR2 YFSETQ. The CDR3 covers 15 residues. The CDR3 DNA sequence: TGCGCCAGCAGCTTGGACCACCAAATTGAGGACGAGCAGTACTTC. Its protein product is CASSLDHQIEDEQYF.

This clonotype was observed many times. The chain joins TRBV6-5 to TRBJ2-3; D unclear. Germline V gene lookup returns CDR1 MNHEY and CDR2 SVGAGI. Trimming removed 0 bases from V and 0 bases from J, with 4 bases in between. The CDR3 runs 14 residues. The CDR3 loop is CASSYSQSTDTQYF. In DNA, the CDR3 is TGTGCCAGCAGTTACTCACAGAGCACAGATACGCAGTATTTT.

This clonotype was picked up many times. The gene calls are TRBV12-3 or TRBV12-4 and TRBJ2-5, with D perhaps being TRBD1 or TRBD2 (5 bases each). The germline V and J ends were trimmed by 3 bases and 4 bases, with 9 bases remaining between them. The CDR3 has 13 amino acids. The CDR3 coding sequence is TGTGCCAGCAGTTTGGGGGATTTAGAGACCCAGTACTTC. Translation: CASSLGDLETQYF.

In its sample, this clonotype was seen many times. The chain has TRBV27 and TRBJ2-2; D unclear. Germline V CDR1 and CDR2: MNHEY, SMNVEV (reference sequence). The CDR3 sequence is 12 residues long. The ends were cut back, 3 bases at V and 6 bases at J, with 5 bases in the middle. For the CDR3, the DNA is TGTGCCAGCAGTTTTCGGGCCGGGGAGCTGTTTTTT. Protein product: CASSFRAGELFF.